This entry lists 19 T cell receptor beta chains sequenced from one sample in a study of blood T cell repertoires in COVID-19. Sequenced by immunoSEQ multiplex PCR; TCRdb stores in-frame clones only, minus some. The table lists about 130,000 clones, around four fifths of them singletons, with roughly 9.7% in the top ten. Sequencing was done on a sample of peripheral blood. The receptors come from a man aged 35-49 years with active or convalescent COVID-19.

The genes are TRBV19 and TRBJ1-1, with a weak D call TRBD1 (6 bases). CDR3 length: 15 residues. Trimming took off 3 bases at V and 0 bases at J, with 11 bases between the two ends. CDR1 LNHDA and CDR2 SQIVND come from the germline V gene (reference sequence). In DNA form, the CDR3 reads TGTGCCAGTAGTATCAGGGGCCCGGTGAACACTGAAGCTTTCTTT. Translated, it gives CASSIRGPVNTEAFF.

CDR3 sequence: CASSLPQGSSRNTIYF. The DNA of the CDR3 is TGTGCCAGCAGCTTGCCCCAGGGGTCCAGCCGAAACACCATATATTTT. V gene TRBV5-5 combines with J gene TRBJ1-3; possibly TRBD1 for D (6 bases). CDR1 is SGHKS and CDR2 is YYEKEE in the germline V gene (reference sequence). The CDR3 covers 16 residues. Trimming removed 1 base at V and 5 bases at J, with 16 bases between.

The chain employs TRBV30 and TRBJ1-6; 7 bases align to TRBD1. CDR1 GTSNPN and CDR2 SVGIG come from the germline V gene (reference sequence). Trimming cost V 4 bases and J 10 bases; bases outside gene matches: 4. The CDR3 loop spans 12 amino acids. The CDR3 is CAWTGGRSPLHF. CDR3 DNA sequence: TGTGCCTGGACAGGGGGACGGTCACCCCTCCACTTT.

The V gene is TRBV18, the J gene TRBJ1-3; the D gene is possibly TRBD1 (5 bases). Per the germline V gene, CDR1 is KGHSH and CDR2 is LQKENI. The CDR3 is 16 residues long. Trimming took off 2 bases at V and 4 bases at J, with 15 bases between the two ends. CDR3 loop: CASSPTQGLSGNTIYF. In DNA form, the CDR3 reads TGTGCCAGCTCACCAACCCAGGGCCTTTCAGGAAACACCATATATTTT.

The V call is TRBV11-2, the J call TRBJ1-5, with TRBD1 matching over 10 bases. The germline gives CDR1 SGHAT, CDR2 FQNNGV. This CDR3 region has 19 residues. The V segment lost 0 bases and the J segment 0 bases; nucleotides outside the gene matches: 8. For the CDR3, the DNA is TGTGCCAGCAGCTTAGATCGCGGGGACAGGGGCGATAGCAATCAGCCCCAGCATTTT. Its translation is CASSLDRGDRGDSNQPQHF.

This chain links TRBV19 with TRBJ2-1, with D possibly being TRBD2 (5 bases). Germline-derived CDR1 and CDR2 are LNHDA and SQIVND (reference sequence). The CDR3 consists of 14 residues. The germline V and J ends were trimmed by 5 bases and 2 bases, with 10 bases remaining between them. The CDR3 nucleotides are TGTGCCAGTAGTGGCGGGCTTCCCTACAATGAGCAGTTCTTC. It yields the protein CASSGGLPYNEQFF.

This clone occurred many times. The chain recombines TRBV3-1 (or the pseudogene TRBV3-2) with TRBJ1-2; the D is unclear. The CDR3 contains 13 residues. V was clipped by 4 bases and J by 4 bases, with 10 bases between them. CDR1 and CDR2 from the germline V gene are LGHDT and YNNKEL (reference sequence). In DNA form, the CDR3 reads TGTGCCAGCAGCCTAGGGAGATCCTATGGCTACACCTTC. Its protein is CASSLGRSYGYTF.

V is TRBV28 and J is TRBJ2-7, with 9 nucleotides matching TRBD1. V lost 6 bases and J lost 1; bases outside the gene matches: 4. Germline CDR1 is MDHEN and CDR2 is SYDVKM. The CDR3 runs to 14 residues. The CDR3 DNA reads as TGTGCCAGCAGAAGACAGGGGGTATCCTACGAGCAGTACTTC. This gives the protein CASRRQGVSYEQYF.

This chain joins TRBV7-9 and TRBJ1-2; 8 bases fit TRBD1. The CDR3 has 14 amino acids. J was trimmed by 4 bases and V by 5 bases; bases with no gene match: 6. Germline assignment: CDR1 SEHNR and CDR2 FQNEAQ (reference sequence). CDR3: CASSPRQGSYGYTF. In nucleotides, the CDR3 is TGTGCCAGCAGCCCCCGACAGGGGAGCTATGGCTACACCTTC.

This clone was observed a single time. Other DNA sequences from this sample encode an identical CDR3 as well. The chain links TRBV12-3 or TRBV12-4 to TRBJ2-7, with TRBD2 as a possible D gene (6 bases). Trimming shortened V by 3 bases and J by 4 bases, and 7 bases separated the two germline ends. The CDR3 is 12 amino acids. The CDR3: CASSFGGYEQYF. DNA of the CDR3: TGTGCCAGCAGTTTCGGGGGTTACGAGCAGTACTTC.

The chain uses TRBV12-3 or TRBV12-4 and TRBJ1-2, with a tentative D call TRBD1 (5 bases). The germline V and J ends were trimmed by 6 bases and 4 bases, with 12 bases remaining between them. The CDR3 is 13 residues long. The CDR3 spells CASSRSTVYGYTF. For the CDR3, the DNA is TGTGCCAGCAGCCGATCGACAGTCTATGGCTACACCTTC.

This sequence joins TRBV13 and TRBJ1-1, with a tentative D call TRBD1 (5 bases). Germline V gives CDR1 PRHDT, CDR2 FYEKMQ (reference sequence). The CDR3 is 15 amino acids. The V end lost 6 bases, the J end lost 1 base, and 15 bases lay between the germline ends. Here the CDR3 reads CASRWEGLKNTEAFF. In nucleotides, the CDR3 is TGTGCCAGCAGATGGGAGGGACTTAAGAACACTGAAGCTTTCTTT. Using reference TRBV13 and TRBJ1-1 for the parts outside the CDR3, the full variable domain is AAGVIQSPRHLIKEKRETATLKCYPIPRHDTVYWYQQGPGQDPQFLISFYEKMQSDKGSIPDRFSAQQFSDYHSELNMSSLELGDSALYFCASRWEGLKNTEAFFGQGTRLTVV.

Only a few counts were recorded for this clone. This CDR3 is CASSFPLTGSGNTIYF. Written as DNA, the CDR3 is TGTGCCAGCAGCTTCCCCCTGACAGGCTCTGGAAACACCATATATTTT. The chain carries TRBV11-2 and TRBJ1-3, with D perhaps matching TRBD1 (6 bases). This CDR3 has 16 residues. Per the germline V gene, CDR1 is SGHAT and CDR2 is FQNNGV. The ends were cut back, 3 bases at V and 0 bases at J, with 12 bases in the middle.

The chain is built from TRBV4-2 and TRBJ2-3; tentative D call: TRBD2 (5 bases). This CDR3 is built from 17 residues. The germline gives CDR1 LGHNA, CDR2 YNFKEQ. V lost 0 bases and J lost 8, with 21 bases in between. The CDR3 is CASSQEPLASPLGTQYF. The CDR3 DNA reads TGTGCCAGCAGCCAAGAGCCCCTAGCAAGCCCCCTAGGTACGCAGTATTTT.

The CDR3 bases are TGTGCCACCAGCTCCTGGGGAGTATACAATGAGCAGTTCTTC. It codes for CATSSWGVYNEQFF. The gene calls are TRBV15 and TRBJ2-1; D is perhaps TRBD2 (5 bases). This CDR3 has 14 amino acids. The V gene lost 5 bases and the J gene lost 4 bases, with 12 bases spanning the gap. CDR1 is LNHNV, CDR2 YYDKDF, per germline (reference sequence).

The V call is TRBV19, the J call TRBJ1-4, with a possible D match to TRBD1 (6 bases). CDR3 length: 17 amino acids. Deletions cut 2 bases from V and 8 bases from J, with 21 bases between. Per the germline V gene, CDR1 is LNHDA and CDR2 is SQIVND (reference sequence). In nucleotides, the CDR3 is TGTGCCAGTAGTATATTCAGCATGGGGGCTGAACGCGAAAAACTGTTTTTT. Translation: CASSIFSMGAEREKLFF.

The chain uses TRBV18 and TRBJ1-5; 8 bases agree with TRBD1. V lost 0 bases and J lost 5; bases outside the gene matches: 15. Looked up from germline, CDR1 is KGHSH and CDR2 is LQKENI. CDR3 length: 19 amino acids. The CDR3 reads CASSPPVGQEQGFYQPQHF. The CDR3 coding sequence is TGTGCCAGCTCACCACCGGTGGGACAGGAGCAGGGGTTCTATCAGCCCCAGCATTTT. Drawing the rest from reference TRBV18 and TRBJ1-5, the complete variable domain is NAGVMQNPRHLVRRRGQEARLRCSPMKGHSHVYWYRQLPEEGLKFMVYLQKENIIDESGMPKERFSAEFPKEGPSILRIQQVVRGDSAAYFCASSPPVGQEQGFYQPQHFGDGTRLSIL.

The rearrangement joins TRBV5-1 to TRBJ1-1; D gene unclear. V was shortened by 0 bases and J by 1 base, with 10 bases between the two germline ends. The CDR3 covers 15 residues. The germline CDR1 and CDR2 sequences are SGHRS and YFSETQ. This chain's CDR3 is CASSLAVQTNTEAFF. The DNA for the CDR3 is TGCGCCAGCAGCTTGGCCGTACAAACGAACACTGAAGCTTTCTTT.

This rearrangement joins TRBV5-8 to TRBJ2-3; TRBD1 agrees at 7 bases. This CDR3 spans 16 amino acids. The V and J ends lost 6 bases and 0 bases, in that order; junction bases with no gene match: 10. Germline V CDR1 and CDR2: SGHTS, YDEGEE. The CDR3 sequence: CASTFGQARSTDTQYF. The CDR3 DNA is TGTGCCAGCACCTTCGGACAGGCCAGGAGCACAGATACGCAGTATTTT.